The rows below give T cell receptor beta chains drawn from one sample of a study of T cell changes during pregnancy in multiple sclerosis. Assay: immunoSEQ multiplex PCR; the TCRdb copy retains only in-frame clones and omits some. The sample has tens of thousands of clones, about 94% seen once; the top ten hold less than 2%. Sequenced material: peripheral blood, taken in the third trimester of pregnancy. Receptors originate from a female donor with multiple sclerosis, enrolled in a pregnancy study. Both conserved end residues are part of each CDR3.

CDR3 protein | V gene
CASRPTGFGSGELFF | TRBV7-9
CASSLVIGLADNEQFF | TRBV28
CASSVAANTGELFF | TRBV9
CAWSVVETYEQYF | TRBV30
CASSQRGGEQYF | TRBV27
CASSSPGTGTYEQYF | TRBV2
CASSDSWGTEAFF | TRBV7-3
CASSLGPGGLYNEQFF | TRBV11-3
CASSQDGSSGNTIYF | TRBV4-1
CATQRTGREAFF | TRBV2
CASSPTGAGNQPQHF | TRBV18